The sequence of this TCR beta chain was determined in a study of shared clonotypes between healthy human individuals. The wider study: Each donor contributed plates that comprised three CD4 naive, three CD4 memory, two CD8 naive and one CD8 memory.

Study-wide results and limits: What naive subsets generally showed was a larger estimated richness than memory subsets showed.

Into CD45RA+ naive and CD45RA-negative memory subsets, the CD4+ cells were split. Trimming removed 6 bases at V and 6 bases at J, with 16 bases between. The CDR3 spans 14 residues. CDR1 SNHLY and CDR2 FYNNEI come from the germline V gene. Only in-frame clones appear in the TCRdb table, and some are missing; sequencing was by immunoSEQ multiplex PCR. The data show some 2,400,000 clones, with around 95% seen just once and around 0.13% held by the top ten. In regard to this clone: As yet, its antigen is unknown.

This chain joins TRBV2 and TRBJ2-3, with a possible D match to TRBD1 (6 bases). The origin of this receptor is a man between 18 and 29 years old in good health. The material sequenced was naive CD4+ T cells sorted from blood. Subset defined: CD45RA+ positively selected. The DNA of the CDR3 is TGTGCCAGCAGAGCAGGGACACAGTCGGATACGCAGTATTTT. It codes for CASRAGTQSDTQYF.